This T cell receptor beta chain stems from a study of blood T cell repertoires in COVID-19. Study details: The study drew acute and convalescent COVID-19 samples from the United States, Italy and Spain.

This table comes from immunoSEQ multiplex PCR, and its TCRdb copy is limited to in-frame clones, with some not included. The sample shows fewer than 200,000 clones, approximately 84% of them seen only once. This CDR3 has 15 amino acids. V dropped 2 bases and J dropped 5 bases, with 15 bases sitting between them. Per the germline V gene, CDR1 is MNHEY and CDR2 is SVGAGI. This clone was recorded a few times. Sequencing used peripheral blood. This chain links TRBV6-5 with TRBJ1-1, with D tentatively TRBD1 (5 bases). This receptor was identified in a woman aged 60-70 years with COVID-19, enrolled during active disease. The CDR3 sequence is CASSYLPVGGTEAFF. CDR3 bases: TGTGCCAGCAGTTACCTACCCGTGGGGGGGACTGAAGCTTTCTTT.